The 19 T cell receptor beta chains in this list originate from one sample, sequenced in a study of early T cells in non-severe SARS-CoV-2 infection listed by TCRdb under 2021. The method behind the library was 5' RACE. The listed sequencing device is NextSeq 500. The raw public data were reprocessed by TCRdb itself: fastp quality trimming at Q25, MiXCR clonotype calling, in-frame beta chains only. Here each entry gathers all rows of one CDR3 protein and keeps the most common genes and DNA. This sample comprises roughly 66,000 distinct CDR3 sequences, over 8% of them detected only once. Roughly 3% of the sample is taken by the ten largest. Sequenced input: whole blood. The source is an adult who was a healthcare worker with PCR-confirmed SARS-CoV-2 infection or an uninfected control (not recorded which).

Judged by abundance, this clonotype is medium-sized. J is TRBJ2-3 and V is TRBV6-4; D is ambiguous. This CDR3 has 14 residues. V lost 3 bases and J 2 bases, leaving 9 bases between the germline ends. Germline assignment: CDR1 MRHNA and CDR2 SNTAGT. The CDR3 DNA reads as TGTGCCAGCAGTGAGGGCGAACCCACAGATACGCAGTATTTT. This translates into CASSEGEPTDTQYF.

This clonotype was detected a few times. This chain joins TRBV5-6 and TRBJ2-1; 8 nucleotides align to TRBD2. Germline V lookup: CDR1 SGHDT, CDR2 YYEEEE. The CDR3 is 17 amino acids. With 0 bases clipped from V and 1 base from J, the junction kept 6 bases outside the gene matches. In nucleotides, the CDR3 is TGTGCCAGCAGCTTGGCTGGCGGGGGGTATTCCTACAATGAGCAGTTCTTC. It specifies CASSLAGGGYSYNEQFF. Complete variable domain (other parts from reference TRBV5-6 and TRBJ2-1): DAGVTQSPTHLIKTRGQQVTLRCSPKSGHDTVSWYQQALGQGPQFIFQYYEEEERQRGNFPDRFSGHQFPNYSSELNVNALLLGDSALYLCASSLAGGGYSYNEQFFGPGTRLTVL.

This clonotype was seen repeatedly, ten times or more. The chain carries TRBV7-6 and TRBJ2-2, with a tentative D call TRBD2 (6 bases). V was clipped by 6 bases and J by 7 bases, with 27 bases between them. CDR1 and CDR2 from the germline V gene are SGHVS and FNYEAQ. CDR3 length: 18 amino acids. CDR3 sequence reads: CASSPAGLSWGGSGELFF. The CDR3 nucleotides are TGTGCCAGCAGTCCAGCCGGACTGTCCTGGGGAGGTAGCGGGGAGCTGTTTTTT.

Only a few counts were recorded for this clonotype. This sequence joins TRBV25-1 and TRBJ2-7; 8 bases fit TRBD2. J was trimmed by 2 bases and V by 6 bases; bases with no gene match: 6. This CDR3 spans 14 amino acids. CDR1 is MGHDK and CDR2 is SYGVNS in the germline V gene. The CDR3 DNA reads as TGTGCCAGCAGGGCCGGGACTAGGGCCTACGAGCAGTACTTC. It encodes CASRAGTRAYEQYF.

In this sample, this clonotype turned up a few times. The chain joins TRBV2 to TRBJ2-2; D may be TRBD2 (6 bases). CDR3 size: 13 residues. Germline-derived CDR1 and CDR2 are SNHLY and FYNNEI. Between the trimmed V and J ends, which lost 4 bases and 12 bases, there was a span of 15 bases. The CDR3 DNA sequence: TGTGCCAGCAGTGGCGGGGTGAGCCTAAAGCTGTTTTTT. Translating it yields CASSGGVSLKLFF.

This clonotype turned up a few times. This sequence joins TRBV20-1 and TRBJ1-2; D may be TRBD1 (5 bases). The V end lost 3 bases, the J end lost 5 bases, and 10 bases lay between the germline ends. CDR3 length: 12 amino acids. Per germline, CDR1 DFQATT and CDR2 SNEGSKA (reference sequence). The CDR3 nucleotides are TGCAGTGCTAGTCTCGGGACTTATGGCTACACCTTC. Protein product: CSASLGTYGYTF.

The gene calls are TRBV5-6 and TRBJ2-5; the D is unclear. CDR3 length: 15 residues. Per germline, CDR1 SGHDT and CDR2 YYEEEE. Trimming took off 4 bases at V and 3 bases at J, with 16 bases between the two ends. CDR3 in amino acids: CASSPSGRGEETQYF. The CDR3 bases are TGTGCCAGCAGCCCTAGTGGCAGAGGTGAAGAGACCCAGTACTTC.

The V gene is TRBV6-5, the J gene TRBJ1-1; the D gene is possibly TRBD1 (5 bases). Per the germline V gene, CDR1 is MNHEY and CDR2 is SVGAGI. The CDR3 is 15 residues long. V dropped 7 bases and J dropped 5 bases, with 20 bases sitting between them. CDR3 amino acids: CASTPLSVGTTEAFF. The CDR3, as DNA: TGTGCCAGCACCCCGTTGTCGGTCGGGACGACTGAAGCTTTCTTT.

V is TRBV19 and J is TRBJ2-7; 7 nucleotides agree with TRBD1. Germline CDR1 is LNHDA and CDR2 is SQIVND (reference sequence). Trimming took 8 bases from V and 8 from J; bases not matched to a gene: 21. This CDR3 is 16 amino acids long. CDR3 protein: CASSPGTATDPLQQYF. In nucleotides, the CDR3 is TGTGCCAGTTCCCCCGGGACAGCCACCGACCCCTTACAGCAGTACTTC.

This clonotype has at least ten counts. V and J are TRBV20-1 and TRBJ2-7; D possibly matches TRBD1 or TRBD2 (5 bases each). V was cut by 8 bases and J by 3 bases, with 17 bases left in between. This CDR3 is 13 amino acids long. Germline V gene lookup returns CDR1 DFQATT and CDR2 SNEGSKA (reference sequence). This CDR3 reads CSTRDGDFYEQYF. In DNA, the CDR3 is TGCAGTACCCGGGACGGAGACTTCTACGAGCAGTACTTC.

This clonotype was seen a handful of times. One junction end does not reproduce the germline sequence, and a read error may be involved. The chain combines TRBV6-2 or TRBV6-3 with TRBJ2-3; no firm D call. The CDR3 is 11 residues long. Germline-derived CDR1 and CDR2 are MNHEY and SVGEGT. The CDR3 DNA follows: TGTGCCAGCAGATCGCGGCCCGGATGGAATTTT. Its protein product is CASRSRPGWNF.

The chain recombines TRBV29-1 with TRBJ2-1, with 8 bases fitting TRBD2. Per the germline V gene, CDR1 is SQVTM and CDR2 is ANQGSEA. This CDR3 region has 14 residues. The V segment lost 4 bases and the J segment 3 bases; nucleotides outside the gene matches: 5. The CDR3 here is CSVAGGLIYNEQFF. CDR3 DNA sequence: TGCAGCGTTGCGGGGGGGCTAATCTACAATGAGCAGTTCTTC.

This clonotype was seen at least ten times. V usage is TRBV29-1 and J usage is TRBJ2-3; 13 nucleotides agree with TRBD2. This CDR3 spans 16 amino acids. Germline V gene sequence: CDR1 SQVTM, CDR2 ANQGSEA. V dropped 0 bases and J dropped 3; count of bases not matched to a gene: 3. The CDR3 DNA reads as TGCAGCGTTGAAGATTCGACTAGCGGGGGGACAGATACGCAGTATTTT. As protein: CSVEDSTSGGTDTQYF.

This clonotype showed up just a few times. V usage is TRBV6-5 and J usage is TRBJ2-1, with TRBD2 matching over 9 bases. The CDR3 loop spans 17 amino acids. Germline V CDR1 and CDR2: MNHEY, SVGAGI. J was trimmed by 6 bases and V by 0 bases; bases with no gene match: 9. The CDR3 coding sequence is TGTGCCAGCAGTTACTCTCCCCCGGCTAGCGGGATCAATGAGCAGTTCTTC. The encoded protein is CASSYSPPASGINEQFF.

This clonotype has only a few counts. The chain has TRBV5-1 and TRBJ1-6, with D perhaps TRBD1 (6 bases). The germline V and J ends were trimmed by 0 bases and 8 bases, with 9 bases remaining between them. This CDR3 comprises 14 residues. The germline V gene encodes CDR1 SGHRS and CDR2 YFSETQ. CDR3 bases: TGCGCCAGCAGCTTGGACAGGGTTGATTCACCCCTCCACTTT. Residues: CASSLDRVDSPLHF.

The chain joins TRBV20-1 to TRBJ2-7; 12 bases fit TRBD2. Losses at the gene ends were 3 bases for V and 2 bases for J; bases not matched to a gene: 5. CDR1 is DFQATT, CDR2 SNEGSKA, per germline (reference sequence). The CDR3 has 15 residues. The CDR3 region is CSASPSGRAPYEQYF. The CDR3 coding sequence is TGCAGTGCTAGCCCTAGCGGGAGGGCCCCCTACGAGCAGTACTTC.

This clonotype has more than one count but fewer than ten. One base away lies a much larger clone, so this may be a sequencing read error. This sequence joins TRBV20-1 and TRBJ1-6, with D possibly matching TRBD1 (5 bases). This CDR3 comprises 19 residues. Germline V gene sequence: CDR1 DFQATT, CDR2 SNEGSKA (reference sequence). CDR3: CSARAWGQTASSYNSPPHF. The CDR3 region has the DNA TGCAGTGCTAGAGCTTGGGGCCAGACAGCGAGCTCCTATAATTCACCCCCCCACTTT.

With respect to this clonotype: This may come from a read error, since a much larger clone is one base off. The V and J genes are TRBV7-3 and TRBJ2-7; no firm D call. Germline V lookup: CDR1 SGHTA, CDR2 FQGTGA. V dropped 2 bases and J dropped 2 bases, with 10 bases sitting between them. The CDR3 consists of 14 residues. The CDR3 protein is CASSLGGPAYEQYF. CDR3 coding DNA: TGTGCCAGCAGCTTAGGCGGACCAGCCTACGAGCAGTACTTC.

This chain joins TRBV2 and TRBJ2-3; 7 nucleotides line up with TRBD2. Unmatched junction bases numbered 3, after V lost 4 bases and J lost 11 bases. The germline gives CDR1 SNHLY, CDR2 FYNNEI. The CDR3 sequence is 11 residues long. As DNA, the CDR3 is TGTGCCAGCAGTGTGGCTAGCGGGCAGTATTTT. It translates to CASSVASGQYF.